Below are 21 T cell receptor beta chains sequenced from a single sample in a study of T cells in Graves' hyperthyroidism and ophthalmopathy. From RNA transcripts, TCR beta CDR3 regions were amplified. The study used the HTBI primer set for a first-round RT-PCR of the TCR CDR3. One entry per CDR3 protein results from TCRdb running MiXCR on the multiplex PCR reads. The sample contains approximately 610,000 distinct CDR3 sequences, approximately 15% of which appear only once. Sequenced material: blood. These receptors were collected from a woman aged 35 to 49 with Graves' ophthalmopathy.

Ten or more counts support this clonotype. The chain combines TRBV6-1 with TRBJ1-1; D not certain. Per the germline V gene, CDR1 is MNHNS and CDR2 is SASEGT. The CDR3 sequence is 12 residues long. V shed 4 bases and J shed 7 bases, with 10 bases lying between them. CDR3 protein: CASSVSRFEAFF. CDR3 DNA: TGTGCCAGCAGTGTGAGCAGGTTTGAAGCTTTCTTT.

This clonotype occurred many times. CDR3 region: CASRRAWNTEAFF. Here the CDR3 DNA reads TGTGCCAGCAGGAGGGCCTGGAACACTGAAGCTTTCTTT. The chain links TRBV27 to TRBJ1-1; no clear D. CDR3 length: 13 residues. Germline CDR1 reads MNHEY; CDR2 reads SMNVEV (reference sequence). The germline V and J ends were trimmed by 6 bases and 1 base, with 9 bases remaining between them.

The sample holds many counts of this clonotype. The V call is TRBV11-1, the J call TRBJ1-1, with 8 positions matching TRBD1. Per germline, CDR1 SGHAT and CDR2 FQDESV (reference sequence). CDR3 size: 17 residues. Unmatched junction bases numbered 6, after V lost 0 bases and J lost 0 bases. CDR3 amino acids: CASSLALAGGLNTEAFF. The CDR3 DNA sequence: TGTGCCAGCAGCTTAGCGCTGGCAGGGGGCTTGAACACTGAAGCTTTCTTT.

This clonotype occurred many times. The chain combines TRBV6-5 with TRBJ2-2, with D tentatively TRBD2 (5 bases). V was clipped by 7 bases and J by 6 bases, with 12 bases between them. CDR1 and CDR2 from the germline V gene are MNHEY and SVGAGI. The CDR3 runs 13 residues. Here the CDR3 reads CASIQEVPGELFF. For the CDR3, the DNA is TGTGCCAGCATCCAGGAGGTTCCCGGGGAGCTGTTTTTT.

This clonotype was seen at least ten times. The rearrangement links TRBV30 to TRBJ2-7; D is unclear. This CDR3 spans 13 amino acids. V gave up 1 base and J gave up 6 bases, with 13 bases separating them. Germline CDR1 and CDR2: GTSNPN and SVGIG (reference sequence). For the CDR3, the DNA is TGTGCCTGGAGTGGAGCAGGCGACCTCGAGCAGTACTTC. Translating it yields CAWSGAGDLEQYF.

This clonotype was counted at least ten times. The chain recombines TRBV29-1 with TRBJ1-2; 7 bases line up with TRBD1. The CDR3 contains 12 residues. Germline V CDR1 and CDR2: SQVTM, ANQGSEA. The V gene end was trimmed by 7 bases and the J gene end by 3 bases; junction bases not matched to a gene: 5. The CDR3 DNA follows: TGCAGCGGCCGCGGACAGGACTATGGCTACACCTTC. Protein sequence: CSGRGQDYGYTF.

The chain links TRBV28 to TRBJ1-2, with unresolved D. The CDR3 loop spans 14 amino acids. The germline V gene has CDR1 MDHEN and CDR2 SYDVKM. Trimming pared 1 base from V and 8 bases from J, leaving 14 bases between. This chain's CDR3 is CASSLSAGPLGYTF. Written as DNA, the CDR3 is TGTGCCAGCAGTTTATCGGCAGGCCCGCTAGGCTACACCTTC.

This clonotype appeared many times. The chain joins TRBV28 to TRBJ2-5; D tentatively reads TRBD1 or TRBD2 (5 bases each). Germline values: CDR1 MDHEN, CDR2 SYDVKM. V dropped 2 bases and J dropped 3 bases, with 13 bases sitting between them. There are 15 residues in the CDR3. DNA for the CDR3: TGTGCCAGCAGTTTACCAGCCCTGGGGGAAGAGACCCAGTACTTC. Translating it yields CASSLPALGEETQYF.

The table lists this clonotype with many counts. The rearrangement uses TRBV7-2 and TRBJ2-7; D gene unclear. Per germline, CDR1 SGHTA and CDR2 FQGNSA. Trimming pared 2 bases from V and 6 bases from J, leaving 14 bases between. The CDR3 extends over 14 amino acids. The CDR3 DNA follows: TGTGCCAGCAGCTTACGGGTAGCCGGGCGCGAGCAGTACTTC. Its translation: CASSLRVAGREQYF.

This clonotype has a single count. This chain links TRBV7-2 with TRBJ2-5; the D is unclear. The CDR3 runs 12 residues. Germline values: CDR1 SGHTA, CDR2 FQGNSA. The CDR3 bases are TGTGCAGCGAGAACCCACCAAGAGACCCAGTACTTC. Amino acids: CAARTHQETQYF.

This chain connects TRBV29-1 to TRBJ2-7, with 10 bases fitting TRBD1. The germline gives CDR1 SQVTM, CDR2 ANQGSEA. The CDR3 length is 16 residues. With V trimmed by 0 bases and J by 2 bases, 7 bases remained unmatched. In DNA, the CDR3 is TGCAGCGTTGAAGACGTTGGGACAGGGGTGACCTACGAGCAGTACTTC. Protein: CSVEDVGTGVTYEQYF.

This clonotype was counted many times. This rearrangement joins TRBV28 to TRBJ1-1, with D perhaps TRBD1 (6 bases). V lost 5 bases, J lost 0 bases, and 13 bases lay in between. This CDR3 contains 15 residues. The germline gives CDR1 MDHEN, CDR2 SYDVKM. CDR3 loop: CASSTGHRMNTEAFF. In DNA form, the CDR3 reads TGTGCCAGCAGTACGGGACACCGAATGAACACTGAAGCTTTCTTT.

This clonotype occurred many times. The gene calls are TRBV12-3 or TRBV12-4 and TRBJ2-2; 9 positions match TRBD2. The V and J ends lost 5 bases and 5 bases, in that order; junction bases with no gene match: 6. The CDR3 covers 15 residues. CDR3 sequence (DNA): TGTGCCAGCAGTCCTCTAGCGGGACTGACCGGGGAGCTGTTTTTT. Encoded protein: CASSPLAGLTGELFF.

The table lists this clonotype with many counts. CDR3 bases: TGTGCCAGCAGGGACAGGGTGTCCTATGGCTACACCTTC. Translation gives CASRDRVSYGYTF. The chain employs TRBV7-2 and TRBJ1-2; 8 bases line up with TRBD1. V gave up 6 bases and J gave up 4 bases; unmatched junction bases: 4. CDR1 is SGHTA and CDR2 is FQGNSA in the germline V gene. This CDR3 comprises 13 residues.

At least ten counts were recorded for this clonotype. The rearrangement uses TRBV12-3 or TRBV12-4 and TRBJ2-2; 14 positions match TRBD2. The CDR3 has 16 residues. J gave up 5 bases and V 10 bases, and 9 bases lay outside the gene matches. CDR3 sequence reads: CATTTSGRAITGELFF. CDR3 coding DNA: TGTGCCACCACGACTAGCGGGAGGGCAATAACCGGGGAGCTGTTTTTT.

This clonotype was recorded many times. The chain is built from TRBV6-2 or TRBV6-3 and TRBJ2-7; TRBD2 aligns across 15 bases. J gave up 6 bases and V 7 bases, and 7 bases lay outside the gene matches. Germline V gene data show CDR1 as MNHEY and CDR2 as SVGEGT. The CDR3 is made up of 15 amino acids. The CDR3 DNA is TGTGCCAGCATACGGTCGGGACTAGCGGGAGGCGAGCAGTACTTC. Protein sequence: CASIRSGLAGGEQYF.

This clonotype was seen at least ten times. CDR3 region: CASSLLTGGTGELFF. CDR3 in DNA: TGTGCCAGCAGCTTACTGACAGGGGGCACCGGGGAGCTGTTTTTT. This chain uses TRBV12-3 or TRBV12-4 with TRBJ2-2; TRBD1 agrees at 9 bases. The trim removed 6 bases at V and 4 bases at J, leaving 6 bases unmatched. The CDR3 contains 15 residues.

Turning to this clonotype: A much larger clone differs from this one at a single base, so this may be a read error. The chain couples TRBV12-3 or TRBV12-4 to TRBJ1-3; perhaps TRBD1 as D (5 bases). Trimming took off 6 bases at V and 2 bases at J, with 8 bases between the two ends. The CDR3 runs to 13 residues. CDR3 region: CASRRDAGNTIYF. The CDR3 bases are TGTGCCAGCAGGCGGGACGCTGGAAACACCATATATTTT.

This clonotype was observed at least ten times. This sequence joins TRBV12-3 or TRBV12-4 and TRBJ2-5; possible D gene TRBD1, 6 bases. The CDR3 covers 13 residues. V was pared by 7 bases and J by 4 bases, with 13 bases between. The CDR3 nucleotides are TGTGCCAGCACTATCAGGGGATCAGAGACCCAGTACTTC. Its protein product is CASTIRGSETQYF.

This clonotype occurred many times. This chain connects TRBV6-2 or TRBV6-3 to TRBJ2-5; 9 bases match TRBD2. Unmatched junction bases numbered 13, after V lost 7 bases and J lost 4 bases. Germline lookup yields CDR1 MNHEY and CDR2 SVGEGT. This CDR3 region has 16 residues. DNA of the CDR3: TGTGCCAGCATAATTGGCAGCGGGAGGTGGAGAGAGACCCAGTACTTC. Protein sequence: CASIIGSGRWRETQYF.

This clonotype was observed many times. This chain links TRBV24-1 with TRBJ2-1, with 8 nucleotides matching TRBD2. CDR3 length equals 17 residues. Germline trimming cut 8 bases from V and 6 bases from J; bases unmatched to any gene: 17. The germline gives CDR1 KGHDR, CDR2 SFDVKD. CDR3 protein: CATNGAGANGDPNEQFF. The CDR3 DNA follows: TGTGCCACCAATGGAGCGGGAGCCAACGGGGATCCCAATGAGCAGTTCTTC.